Below are 21 T cell receptor beta chains sequenced from a single sample in a study of blood T cell repertoires in COVID-19. Libraries were prepared by immunoSEQ multiplex PCR; TCRdb keeps only in-frame clonotypes and omits some of them. The table shows under 400,000 clones, with approximately 91% occurring only once. Input material: PBMCs or T cells enriched from blood (not recorded which). The receptors stem from a woman in her thirties who had been exposed to COVID-19.

The rearrangement uses TRBV4-2 and TRBJ1-1; TRBD1 is a possible D gene (5 bases). The CDR3 has 13 residues. The V and J ends lost 9 bases and 7 bases respectively, with 18 bases between them. From germline, CDR1 is LGHNA and CDR2 YNFKEQ. The CDR3 loop is CASAIGEDYEAFF. The DNA for the CDR3 is TGTGCCAGTGCGATAGGGGAGGACTATGAAGCTTTCTTT.

This clone appeared a single time. The chain carries TRBV14 and TRBJ2-1, with 8 bases that match TRBD2. V lost 2 bases, J lost 3 bases, and 6 bases stayed unmatched. The CDR3 is 16 amino acids. Germline V gives CDR1 SGHDN, CDR2 FVKESK. The CDR3 loop reads CASSQWRGTSYNEQFF. Here the CDR3 DNA reads TGTGCCAGCAGCCAATGGCGCGGGACTAGCTACAATGAGCAGTTCTTC.

CDR3 in amino acids: CASSYDSSTEAFF. CDR3 sequence (DNA): TGTGCCAGCAGTTACGACTCTAGTACTGAAGCTTTCTTT. The V and J genes are TRBV6-5 and TRBJ1-1; no definite D call. CDR3 length: 13 amino acids. Germline CDR1 MNHEY, CDR2 SVGAGI. V was trimmed by 2 bases and J by 5 bases, leaving 9 bases between them.

The rearrangement joins TRBV7-8 to TRBJ2-1, with 11 bases fitting TRBD2. This CDR3 spans 17 amino acids. CDR1 SGHVS and CDR2 FQNEAQ come from the germline V gene. The trim removed 2 bases at V and 3 bases at J, leaving 6 bases unmatched. CDR3 nucleotide sequence: TGTGCCAGCAGCTTAATGGGGGGGACTAGCGGCTACAATGAGCAGTTCTTC. This encodes CASSLMGGTSGYNEQFF.

This clone was recorded a few times. CDR3 bases: TGTGCCAGCTCAGTTACTAGCGGGAGGGACACAGATACGCAGTATTTT. It translates to CASSVTSGRDTDTQYF. The genes are TRBV18 and TRBJ2-3; 13 bases line up with TRBD2. After removal of 5 bases from V and 2 bases from J, the junction contained 4 bases not matched to a gene. Looked up from germline, CDR1 is KGHSH and CDR2 is LQKENI. The CDR3 is made up of 16 amino acids. Full variable domain (remainder filled in from reference TRBV18 and TRBJ2-3): NAGVMQNPRHLVRRRGQEARLRCSPMKGHSHVYWYRQLPEEGLKFMVYLQKENIIDESGMPKERFSAEFPKEGPSILRIQQVVRGDSAAYFCASSVTSGRDTDTQYFGPGTRLTVL.

The chain carries TRBV28 and TRBJ2-1, with 8 bases that match TRBD2. Germline V lookup: CDR1 MDHEN, CDR2 SYDVKM. J lost 8 bases, V lost 4 bases, and 7 bases had no gene match. The CDR3 runs 14 residues. The DNA for the CDR3 is TGTGCCAGCAGTTCGACGGGAGGGGGGGATGAGCAGTTCTTC. This sequence encodes CASSSTGGGDEQFF.

The rearrangement joins TRBV5-1 to TRBJ1-2; TRBD1 is a possible D gene (5 bases). The CDR3 length is 14 residues. Per the germline V gene, CDR1 is SGHRS and CDR2 is YFSETQ. Trimming took 6 bases from V and 1 from J, leaving 13 bases between them. Written as DNA, the CDR3 is TGCGCCAGCACCTCCACAGGTCTTAACTATGGCTACACCTTC. This sequence encodes CASTSTGLNYGYTF.

This sequence joins TRBV28 and TRBJ2-3; D is perhaps TRBD2 (5 bases). This CDR3 has 15 residues. Germline loops: CDR1 MDHEN, CDR2 SYDVKM. Trimming left V 5 bases short and J 0 bases short, with 12 bases between. The CDR3 DNA is TGTGCCAGCAGTCCCTTTCGGGGTAGCACAGATACGCAGTATTTT. Its protein product is CASSPFRGSTDTQYF.

This clone has a single count. CDR3 loop: CASSQGTSGTYNEQFF. The CDR3 coding sequence is TGTGCCAGCAGCCAGGGGACTAGCGGGACATACAATGAGCAGTTCTTC. This rearrangement joins TRBV5-4 to TRBJ2-1; 13 nucleotides agree with TRBD2. With 4 bases clipped from V and 4 bases from J, the junction kept 5 bases outside the gene matches. This CDR3 is built from 16 residues. Germline V gene sequence: CDR1 SGHNT, CDR2 YYREEE (reference sequence). Based on the CDR3 plus reference TRBV5-4 and TRBJ2-1, the full variable domain is ETGVTQSPTHLIKTRGQQVTLRCSSQSGHNTVSWYQQALGQGPQFIFQYYREEENGRGNFPPRFSGLQFPNYSSELNVNALELDDSALYLCASSQGTSGTYNEQFFGPGTRLTVL.

The chain joins TRBV29-1 to TRBJ1-2, with 9 bases aligning to TRBD1. The V segment lost 6 bases and the J segment 8 bases; nucleotides outside the gene matches: 19. This CDR3 is 16 amino acids long. The germline V gene encodes CDR1 SQVTM and CDR2 ANQGSEA. CDR3 sequence: CSVSSGTGPFLGGYTF. DNA of the CDR3: TGCAGCGTCTCTTCGGGGACAGGGCCCTTCCTCGGAGGCTACACCTTC.

This chain connects TRBV19 to TRBJ1-2; 8 bases fit TRBD1. The CDR3 sequence is 12 residues long. Germline CDR1 LNHDA, CDR2 SQIVND (reference sequence). V was pared by 7 bases and J by 4 bases, with 2 bases of the junction left unmatched. The CDR3, as DNA: TGTGCCAGTACCGGGACAGGCTATGGCTACACCTTC. Encoded protein: CASTGTGYGYTF. The variable domain in full, completed from reference TRBV19 and TRBJ1-2, reads DGGITQSPKYLFRKEGQNVTLSCEQNLNHDAMYWYRQDPGQGLRLIYYSQIVNDFQKGDIAEGYSVSREKKESFPLTVTSAQKNPTAFYLCASTGTGYGYTFGSGTRLTVV.

V and J are TRBV7-9 and TRBJ1-6; the D is unclear. The CDR3 is 14 residues long. V lost 1 base to trimming and J lost 10 bases, with 11 bases between them. Per the germline V gene, CDR1 is SEHNR and CDR2 is FQNEAQ (reference sequence). CDR3 loop: CASSLGGAGSPLHF. The CDR3 DNA sequence: TGTGCCAGCAGCTTAGGTGGAGCTGGATCACCCCTCCACTTT.

The V and J genes are TRBV28 and TRBJ1-2; 9 bases fit TRBD1. CDR3 size: 14 residues. Unmatched junction bases numbered 8, after V lost 7 bases and J lost 5 bases. In germline, CDR1 is MDHEN, CDR2 SYDVKM. In nucleotides, the CDR3 is TGTGCCAGCATGGGGGGACAGGGATCTTATGGCTACACCTTC. Translated, it gives CASMGGQGSYGYTF.

The chain joins TRBV27 to TRBJ1-2; D not certain. Germline-derived CDR1 and CDR2 are MNHEY and SMNVEV (reference sequence). V was pared by 6 bases and J by 4 bases, with 9 bases between. The CDR3 is 12 residues long. Written as DNA, the CDR3 is TGTGCCAGCAGACGAGACTCCTATGGCTACACCTTC. It encodes CASRRDSYGYTF.

The genes are TRBV5-4 and TRBJ2-3, with TRBD2 matching 7 bases. The ends lost 0 bases at V and 5 bases at J; junction bases unmatched: 6. The CDR3 is 15 residues long. Germline CDR1 is SGHNT and CDR2 is YYREEE (reference sequence). In DNA form, the CDR3 reads TGTGCCAGCAGCTTGGGGCTAGAGCGGGGAGATACGCAGTATTTT. Translating gives CASSLGLERGDTQYF.

The V gene is TRBV18, the J gene TRBJ2-7; tentatively, D is TRBD1 (6 bases). CDR1 is KGHSH and CDR2 is LQKENI in the germline V gene. This CDR3 region has 16 residues. V was cut by 3 bases and J by 2 bases, with 17 bases left in between. The CDR3 spells CASSPPGTSPTYEQYF. The CDR3 DNA sequence: TGTGCCAGCTCACCCCCCGGGACATCACCGACCTACGAGCAGTACTTC.

The V call is TRBV25-1, the J call TRBJ1-6; 11 positions agree with TRBD1. The CDR3 sequence is 16 residues long. V trimming: 3 bases; J trimming: 7 bases; junction bases outside the gene matches: 5. CDR1 is MGHDK, CDR2 SYGVNS, per germline. The DNA for the CDR3 is TGTGCCAGCAGTGACCCCGGGACAGGGGGAAATTCACCCCTCCACTTT. It encodes CASSDPGTGGNSPLHF.

The chain has TRBV14 and TRBJ2-2; D unresolved. CDR1 is SGHDN and CDR2 is FVKESK in the germline V gene. V was shortened by 4 bases and J by 6 bases, with 15 bases between the two germline ends. This CDR3 contains 15 residues. In nucleotides, the CDR3 is TGTGCCAGCAGCCGCCCTCTAATTGTAGCCGGGGAGCTGTTTTTT. The encoded protein is CASSRPLIVAGELFF. Variable domain in full (rest from reference TRBV14 and TRBJ2-2): EAGVTQFPSHSVIEKGQTVTLRCDPISGHDNLYWYRRVMGKEIKFLLHFVKESKQDESGMPNNRFLAERTGGTYSTLKVQPAELEDSGVYFCASSRPLIVAGELFFGEGSRLTVL.

The rearrangement joins TRBV6-5 to TRBJ1-3, with D tentatively TRBD1 (6 bases). CDR3 length equals 16 residues. Between the trimmed V and J ends, which lost 0 bases and 2 bases, there was a span of 11 bases. The germline CDR1 and CDR2 sequences are MNHEY and SVGAGI. CDR3 residues: CASSYSPGAAGNTIYF. The CDR3 DNA reads TGTGCCAGCAGTTACTCTCCAGGGGCGGCTGGAAACACCATATATTTT.

The V gene is TRBV7-9, the J gene TRBJ2-7, with D tentatively TRBD2 (5 bases). CDR1 and CDR2 (germline): SEHNR, FQNEAQ (reference sequence). This CDR3 comprises 15 residues. V shed 8 bases and J shed 0 bases, with 17 bases lying between them. This CDR3 is CASGLGSSPSYEQYF. The CDR3, as DNA: TGTGCCAGCGGACTGGGGTCTTCACCCTCCTACGAGCAGTACTTC.

As concerns this clone: Within the sample, other DNA sequences also encode this same CDR3. The chain employs TRBV19 and TRBJ2-3; unclear D gene. Deletions cut 3 bases from V and 3 bases from J, with 4 bases between. Germline-derived CDR1 and CDR2 are LNHDA and SQIVND (reference sequence). The CDR3 consists of 12 residues. The chain's CDR3 is CASSISTDTQYF. As DNA, the CDR3 is TGTGCCAGTAGTATTTCGACAGATACGCAGTATTTT.